Each of the 21 T cell receptor beta chains below was sequenced from the same sample in a study of long-term antiretroviral therapy in people with HIV. Researchers ran immunoSEQ v3.0 at survey level. The assay was immunoSEQ multiplex PCR, and TCRdb's table has in-frame clones only and misses some. This table holds some 33,000 clones, more than 65% found once. This sample comprised unsorted PBMCs, obtained 0.6 years after starting antiretroviral therapy. The receptors here all came from a man aged 18 to 30 with HIV.

About this clone itself: A junction boundary mismatches the germline segment, possibly from a read error. V usage is TRBV6-5 and J usage is TRBJ2-7; possibly TRBD2 for D (5 bases). CDR3 length: 14 amino acids. Germline V gene sequence: CDR1 MNHEY, CDR2 SVGAGI. The CDR3 sequence is CASNERARSYEQYF. Here the CDR3 DNA reads TGCGCCTCAAACGAGAGGGCGCGCTCCTACGAGCAGTACTTC.

This rearrangement joins TRBV6-1 to TRBJ2-1, with D unclear. CDR1 is MNHNS, CDR2 SASEGT, per germline. Trimming pared 4 bases from V and 6 bases from J, leaving 7 bases between. CDR3 length equals 12 residues. CDR3 in DNA: TGTGCCAGCAGTGCACTCGGCAATGAGCAGTTCTTC. It specifies CASSALGNEQFF.

The chain links TRBV21-1 to TRBJ2-7; TRBD1 reflects the table's D call only, with no check against the DNA. TRBV21-1 is recorded as a pseudogene. The CDR3 loop spans 14 amino acids. This chain's CDR3 is CASSALGQGYEQYF. The CDR3 DNA sequence: TGTGCCAGCAGCGCCTTGGGGCAGGGCTACGAGCAGTACTTC.

The gene calls are TRBV7-3 and TRBJ2-6; D gene uncertain. The CDR3 has 15 residues. CDR1 is SGHTA, CDR2 FQGTGA, per germline. V was cut by 0 bases and J by 0 bases, with 3 bases left in between. CDR3 nucleotide sequence: TGTGCCAGCAGCTTAACGGGCTCTGGGGCCAACGTCCTGACTTTC. Translation gives CASSLTGSGANVLTF.

The V and J genes are TRBV14 and TRBJ2-6, with 8 bases that match TRBD1. The CDR3 runs 21 residues. Germline V gene sequence: CDR1 SGHDN, CDR2 FVKESK. With 3 bases clipped from V and 3 bases from J, the junction kept 19 bases outside the gene matches. CDR3 loop: CASSHPQGGRTGRGGANVLTF. In nucleotides, the CDR3 is TGTGCCAGCAGCCACCCACAGGGAGGAAGGACAGGGAGAGGTGGGGCCAACGTCCTGACTTTC.

This chain uses TRBV5-4 with TRBJ2-3; D remains ambiguous. V was clipped by 4 bases and J by 1 base, with 13 bases between them. Germline V lookup: CDR1 SGHNT, CDR2 YYREEE (reference sequence). CDR3 length: 15 amino acids. CDR3 bases: TGTGCCAGCAGCCGATCGACCCTAGGCACAGATACGCAGTATTTT. It yields the protein CASSRSTLGTDTQYF.

The chain joins TRBV7-9 to TRBJ2-7; TRBD2 is a possible D gene (7 bases). Germline V lookup: CDR1 SEHNR, CDR2 FQNEAQ (reference sequence). This CDR3 has 14 amino acids. V was pared by 5 bases and J by 5 bases, with 16 bases between. CDR3 in amino acids: CASSRKGGRDEQYF. The DNA for the CDR3 is TGTGCCAGCAGCCGGAAGGGGGGGCGAGACGAGCAGTACTTC.

CDR3 coding DNA: TGTGCCAGCAGCGCGGGACACGCGAACACTGAAGCTTTCTTT. This translates into CASSAGHANTEAFF. The chain combines TRBV9 with TRBJ1-1, with D possibly TRBD1 on 6 matching bases. V was cut by 3 bases and J by 1 base, with 10 bases left in between. The CDR3 runs to 14 residues. Germline lookup yields CDR1 SGDLS and CDR2 YYNGEE.

V usage is TRBV4-3 and J usage is TRBJ2-1; D not resolved. The CDR3 is made up of 11 amino acids. V was shortened by 2 bases and J by 5 bases, with 1 base between the two germline ends. Germline CDR1 is LGHNA and CDR2 is YSLEER. The DNA of the CDR3 is TGCGCCAGCAGCCAACACAATGAGCAGTTCTTC. Protein product: CASSQHNEQFF.

J is TRBJ1-2 and V is TRBV5-6; the match to TRBD1 covers 10 bases. This CDR3 region has 19 residues. Unmatched junction bases numbered 19, after V lost 4 bases and J lost 4 bases. CDR1 is SGHDT and CDR2 is YYEEEE in the germline V gene. CDR3 loop: CASSPPEGDRGHYSYGYTF. CDR3 sequence (DNA): TGTGCCAGCAGCCCGCCCGAGGGGGACAGGGGCCATTACTCCTATGGCTACACCTTC.

The rearrangement joins TRBV29-1 to TRBJ2-7, with TRBD2 matching 11 bases. CDR1 and CDR2 from the germline V gene are SQVTM and ANQGSEA. With 7 bases clipped from V and 2 bases from J, the junction kept 4 bases outside the gene matches. This CDR3 spans 13 amino acids. CDR3 in amino acids: CSARTSGPYEQYF. CDR3 coding DNA: TGCAGCGCCCGGACTAGCGGGCCCTACGAGCAGTACTTC.

The chain couples TRBV19 to TRBJ2-5; possibly TRBD1 for D (6 bases). The CDR3 has 13 residues. From germline, CDR1 is LNHDA and CDR2 SQIVND (reference sequence). Deletions cut 10 bases from V and 4 bases from J, with 16 bases between. This CDR3 is CATPGQYRETQYF. CDR3 sequence (DNA): TGTGCCACCCCCGGACAGTACCGAGAGACCCAGTACTTC.

V and J are TRBV19 and TRBJ1-5, with D perhaps matching TRBD1 (6 bases). Germline values: CDR1 LNHDA, CDR2 SQIVND (reference sequence). The ends were cut back, 7 bases at V and 6 bases at J, with 16 bases in the middle. The CDR3 length is 14 residues. This CDR3 reads CASTYGTLGQPQHF. The CDR3 nucleotides are TGTGCCAGTACGTACGGGACACTCGGTCAGCCCCAGCATTTT. Drawing the rest from reference TRBV19 and TRBJ1-5, the complete variable domain is DGGITQSPKYLFRKEGQNVTLSCEQNLNHDAMYWYRQDPGQGLRLIYYSQIVNDFQKGDIAEGYSVSREKKESFPLTVTSAQKNPTAFYLCASTYGTLGQPQHFGDGTRLSIL.

This rearrangement joins TRBV29-1 to TRBJ2-2; TRBD2 might be the D (5 bases). CDR3 size: 13 residues. With 4 bases removed from V and 5 bases from J, the gap between germline ends came to 11 bases. Germline assignment: CDR1 SQVTM and CDR2 ANQGSEA. The CDR3 DNA is TGCAGCGTTGCCGGGGTCCCAACCGGGGAGCTGTTTTTT. Translating gives CSVAGVPTGELFF.

The V and J genes are TRBV4-2 and TRBJ2-7; possibly TRBD1 for D (6 bases). Per the germline V gene, CDR1 is LGHNA and CDR2 is YNFKEQ. V was clipped by 6 bases and J by 2 bases, with 14 bases between them. The length of the CDR3 is 14 residues. This CDR3 is CASSMGAVAYEQYF. The CDR3 nucleotides are TGTGCCAGCAGTATGGGGGCAGTAGCCTACGAGCAGTACTTC.

In its sample, this clone was seen once. J is TRBJ2-3 and V is TRBV5-1; D could derive from TRBD1 or TRBD2 (5 bases each). The germline gives CDR1 SGHRS, CDR2 YFSETQ. CDR3 length: 15 amino acids. V was trimmed by 0 bases and J by 1 base, leaving 9 bases between them. CDR3: CASSLVGDRTDTQYF. DNA for the CDR3: TGCGCCAGCAGCTTGGTCGGGGACCGCACAGATACGCAGTATTTT. Full variable domain (remainder filled in from reference TRBV5-1 and TRBJ2-3): KAGVTQTPRYLIKTRGQQVTLSCSPISGHRSVSWYQQTPGQGLQFLFEYFSETQRNKGNFPGRFSGRQFSNSRSEMNVSTLELGDSALYLCASSLVGDRTDTQYFGPGTRLTVL.

This clone is a singleton in its sample. The genes are TRBV28 and TRBJ2-7; perhaps TRBD1 as D (6 bases). This CDR3 has 14 residues. CDR1 is MDHEN and CDR2 is SYDVKM in the germline V gene. The ends were cut back, 8 bases at V and 0 bases at J, with 14 bases in the middle. The CDR3 spells CASYSLDSSYEQYF. In nucleotides, the CDR3 is TGTGCCAGCTACTCGTTGGACAGCTCCTACGAGCAGTACTTC.

DNA of the CDR3: TGTGCCAGCAGTGAAGCCCTGGGGACCTACGAGCAGTACTTC. Protein sequence: CASSEALGTYEQYF. The rearrangement uses TRBV6-1 and TRBJ2-7; unclear D gene. V shed 0 bases and J shed 2 bases, with 8 bases lying between them. CDR1 MNHNS and CDR2 SASEGT come from the germline V gene. This CDR3 is built from 14 residues.

CDR3 sequence: CASSFGTANQPQHF. The DNA of the CDR3 is TGTGCCAGTAGTTTCGGGACGGCCAATCAGCCCCAGCATTTT. The gene calls are TRBV19 and TRBJ1-5, with TRBD1 as a possible D gene (5 bases). The germline CDR1 and CDR2 sequences are LNHDA and SQIVND (reference sequence). V dropped 5 bases and J dropped 3 bases, with 11 bases sitting between them. This CDR3 is 14 amino acids long.

This clone appeared once. This CDR3 reads CASSQGGYGANVLTF. The CDR3 DNA sequence: TGTGCCAGCAGCCAAGGTGGTTACGGGGCCAACGTCCTGACTTTC. This sequence joins TRBV4-2 and TRBJ2-6; D remains unclear. The V gene's germline CDR1 is LGHNA and CDR2 YNFKEQ. V was shortened by 1 base and J by 4 bases, with 8 bases between the two germline ends. CDR3 length: 15 amino acids.

This clone turned up a few times. This chain uses TRBV28 with TRBJ2-7, with TRBD2 matching over 9 bases. Germline V lookup: CDR1 MDHEN, CDR2 SYDVKM. CDR3 length equals 15 residues. V lost 6 bases and J lost 1; bases outside the gene matches: 7. CDR3 sequence: CASRYRTSASYEQYF. The CDR3 DNA follows: TGTGCCAGCAGATACCGGACTAGCGCGTCCTACGAGCAGTACTTC. The full variable domain, rest sourced from reference TRBV28 and TRBJ2-7, is DVKVTQSSRYLVKRTGEKVFLECVQDMDHENMFWYRQDPGLGLRLIYFSYDVKMKEKGDIPEGYSVSREKKERFSLILESASTNQTSMYLCASRYRTSASYEQYFGPGTRLTVT.